A single sample is the source of the 21 T cell receptor beta chains below, sequenced in a study of T-cell memory formation after mild COVID-19. TCRdb re-analysed the 5' RACE reads in MiXCR, keeping a single row per CDR3 protein. Of 250,000 to 350,000 distinct CDR3 sequences in the sample, under 20% are singletons; the top ten hold about 23%. Sample: PBMCs or a T cell subset sorted from them (not recorded which). The source of these receptors is a man between 18 and 29 years old who had mild COVID-19 (a few samples of this study predate the infection). Cell type and time point are not known.

This chain uses TRBV2 with TRBJ2-3; TRBD1 is a possible D gene (5 bases). V lost 7 bases and J lost 6, with 11 bases in between. The length of the CDR3 is 12 residues. The germline CDR1 and CDR2 sequences are SNHLY and FYNNEI. The CDR3 protein is CASNWGPDTQYF. CDR3 nucleotides: TGTGCCAGCAACTGGGGCCCGGATACGCAGTATTTT.

This clonotype was observed a few times. The J gene is TRBJ2-1, the V gene TRBV7-2, with a possible D match to TRBD2 (7 bases). The ends were cut back, 8 bases at V and 3 bases at J, with 17 bases in the middle. This CDR3 is built from 15 residues. Germline V gene sequence: CDR1 SGHTA, CDR2 FQGNSA. CDR3 nucleotide sequence: TGTGCCAGCGGCCCTGCGGGGGCCCTCTACAATGAGCAGTTCTTC. Protein sequence: CASGPAGALYNEQFF.

The chain combines TRBV7-2 with TRBJ2-6, with D tentatively TRBD2 (5 bases). The length of the CDR3 is 16 residues. V dropped 6 bases and J dropped 1 base, with 13 bases sitting between them. CDR1 is SGHTA, CDR2 FQGNSA, per germline. The CDR3 coding sequence is TGTGCCAGCAGAACGCGGGTCGGGTCTGGGGCCAACGTCCTGACTTTC. Protein product: CASRTRVGSGANVLTF.

This chain joins TRBV6-5 and TRBJ1-5; the match to TRBD1 covers 7 bases. The germline V gene has CDR1 MNHEY and CDR2 SVGAGI. V dropped 6 bases and J dropped 4; count of bases not matched to a gene: 6. This CDR3 spans 14 amino acids. The CDR3 loop reads CASSSRQGNQPQHF. In nucleotides, the CDR3 is TGTGCCAGCAGCTCCCGACAGGGAAATCAGCCCCAGCATTTT.

J is TRBJ1-2 and V is TRBV7-8; D is possibly TRBD1 (5 bases). Germline CDR1 reads SGHVS; CDR2 reads FQNEAQ. V lost 5 bases, J lost 1 base, and 17 bases lay in between. The CDR3 loop spans 16 amino acids. CDR3 DNA sequence: TGTGCCAGCAGCACCGGGACGGCGAGCGTTAACTATGGCTACACCTTC. It encodes CASSTGTASVNYGYTF. Combining the CDR3 with reference TRBV7-8 and TRBJ1-2 gives the whole variable domain GAGVSQSPRYKVAKRGQDVALRCDPISGHVSLFWYQQALGQGPEFLTYFQNEAQLDKSGLPSDRFFAERPEGSVSTLKIQRTQQEDSAVYLCASSTGTASVNYGYTFGSGTRLTVV.

In this sample, this clonotype turned up many times. This sequence joins TRBV7-9 and TRBJ2-1; 10 bases fit TRBD2. This CDR3 is built from 17 residues. CDR1 and CDR2 (germline): SEHNR, FQNEAQ (reference sequence). The ends lost 5 bases at V and 7 bases at J; junction bases unmatched: 14. The CDR3 sequence is CASSHLRGLAGVNEQFF. The CDR3 DNA follows: TGTGCCAGCAGCCACCTGAGGGGGCTAGCGGGGGTGAATGAGCAGTTCTTC.

The V call is TRBV29-1, the J call TRBJ1-2, with TRBD1 as a possible D gene (6 bases). Germline CDR1 reads SQVTM; CDR2 reads ANQGSEA. The ends were cut back, 4 bases at V and 5 bases at J, with 11 bases in the middle. The CDR3 is 12 residues long. The CDR3 here is CSVAGEGYGYTF. The CDR3 region has the DNA TGCAGCGTTGCAGGGGAGGGATATGGCTACACCTTC.

The table lists this clonotype with many counts. V is TRBV19 and J is TRBJ1-4, with a tentative D call TRBD1 (5 bases). With 7 bases removed from V and 13 bases from J, the gap between germline ends came to 13 bases. The CDR3 consists of 11 residues. CDR1 and CDR2 from the germline V gene are LNHDA and SQIVND (reference sequence). CDR3 nucleotides: TGTGCCAGTAAGGAGGGGCGAAGACTGTTTTTT. Amino acids: CASKEGRRLFF.

This clonotype has just a few counts. The chain links TRBV7-9 to TRBJ2-1; 8 bases match TRBD2. Germline lookup yields CDR1 SEHNR and CDR2 FQNEAQ (reference sequence). CDR3 length: 16 residues. The trim removed 6 bases at V and 3 bases at J, leaving 10 bases unmatched. DNA of the CDR3: TGTGCCAGCAGGTATAGCGGGGATGGGTACTACAATGAGCAGTTCTTC. Amino acid sequence: CASRYSGDGYYNEQFF.

Many counts were recorded for this clonotype. The chain is built from TRBV7-3 and TRBJ2-1; perhaps TRBD2 as D (6 bases). The V and J ends lost 2 bases and 3 bases respectively, with 14 bases between them. CDR3 length equals 16 residues. Germline V gene sequence: CDR1 SGHTA, CDR2 FQGTGA. The CDR3 region is CASSLGGGVLYNEQFF. CDR3 bases: TGTGCCAGCAGCTTAGGAGGCGGGGTACTCTACAATGAGCAGTTCTTC.

This chain links TRBV6-2 or TRBV6-3 with TRBJ1-2, with no clear D. The V end lost 2 bases, the J end lost 6 bases, and 7 bases lay between the germline ends. The CDR3 runs to 12 residues. Germline V lookup: CDR1 MNHEY, CDR2 SVGEGT. The chain's CDR3 is CASSYRDNGYTF. DNA of the CDR3: TGTGCCAGCAGTTACAGGGATAATGGCTACACCTTC.

The chain joins TRBV11-2 to TRBJ2-7; 8 nucleotides match TRBD2. The CDR3 consists of 17 residues. Per germline, CDR1 SGHAT and CDR2 FQNNGV. V was pared by 3 bases and J by 3 bases, with 13 bases of the junction left unmatched. CDR3 residues: CASSFVFGGGTHYEQYF. The CDR3, as DNA: TGTGCCAGCAGCTTCGTATTCGGCGGGGGGACGCACTACGAGCAGTACTTC.

This rearrangement joins TRBV24-1 to TRBJ1-1; D unresolved. V was trimmed by 0 bases and J by 7 bases, leaving 8 bases between them. The germline CDR1 and CDR2 sequences are KGHDR and SFDVKD. The CDR3 is 13 amino acids. CDR3 coding DNA: TGTGCCACCAGTGATTTGCCCGGGTATGAAGCTTTCTTT. Amino acids: CATSDLPGYEAFF.

This clonotype was seen more than once but under ten times. The CDR3, as DNA: TGTGCCAGCAGCCCCGGGACAGCGGGGGGATTTAGCACAGATACGCAGTATTTT. Its translation is CASSPGTAGGFSTDTQYF. The chain couples TRBV7-2 to TRBJ2-3, with TRBD2 matching 9 bases. Looked up from germline, CDR1 is SGHTA and CDR2 is FQGNSA. CDR3 size: 18 residues. Trimming cost V 5 bases and J 0 bases; bases outside gene matches: 12.

This clonotype was seen repeatedly, ten times or more. The CDR3 region has the DNA TGCGCCAGCAGCTTGGATCCGAACACTGAAGCTTTCTTT. Protein: CASSLDPNTEAFF. The genes are TRBV5-1 and TRBJ1-1; D unresolved. CDR1 is SGHRS, CDR2 YFSETQ, per germline. The V end was cut by 0 bases, the J end by 1 base, with 4 bases between. This CDR3 spans 13 amino acids.

The chain combines TRBV21-1 with TRBJ2-2; TRBD1 is taken as the D call from the table, unchecked against the DNA. TRBV21-1 is assigned pseudogene status. The length of the CDR3 is 17 residues. The CDR3 spells CASSKEGGQNNTGELFF. The CDR3 DNA follows: TGTGCCAGCAGCAAAGAGGGGGGGCAGAACAACACCGGGGAGCTGTTTTTT.

CDR3 DNA sequence: TGTGCCAGCAGTGAGACAACTGAGACCCAGTACTTC. Protein: CASSETTETQYF. The chain has TRBV2 and TRBJ2-5; D is ambiguous. CDR1 SNHLY and CDR2 FYNNEI come from the germline V gene. The germline V and J ends were trimmed by 3 bases and 5 bases, with 7 bases remaining between them. This CDR3 contains 12 residues.

This clonotype was seen only a few times. The rearrangement uses TRBV7-8 and TRBJ2-3; 7 nucleotides align to TRBD2. Germline CDR1 reads SGHVS; CDR2 reads FQNEAQ. Trimming removed 1 base from V and 0 bases from J; junction bases left unmatched: 4. This CDR3 spans 16 amino acids. The chain's CDR3 is CASSLGLAVSTDTQYF. As DNA, the CDR3 is TGTGCCAGCAGCTTAGGTCTAGCGGTGAGCACAGATACGCAGTATTTT.

The rearrangement links TRBV6-1 to TRBJ2-5, with a weak D call TRBD2 (5 bases). Deletions cut 7 bases from V and 4 bases from J, with 19 bases between. This CDR3 comprises 15 residues. Germline assignment: CDR1 MNHNS and CDR2 SASEGT. Here the CDR3 reads CASTQITGILETQYF. The DNA of the CDR3 is TGTGCCAGCACTCAAATCACGGGGATCCTAGAGACCCAGTACTTC.

This chain connects TRBV4-3 to TRBJ1-6; D is uncertain. CDR1 and CDR2 from the germline V gene are LGHNA and YSLEER. This CDR3 has 18 residues. V lost 0 bases and J 1 base, leaving 13 bases between the germline ends. CDR3 in amino acids: CASSQESHAASYNSPLHF. In nucleotides, the CDR3 is TGCGCCAGCAGCCAAGAATCCCACGCAGCGTCCTATAATTCACCCCTCCACTTT.

V is TRBV5-1 and J is TRBJ1-2; D is uncertain. The CDR3 spans 15 residues. The germline CDR1 and CDR2 sequences are SGHRS and YFSETQ. V was trimmed by 6 bases and J by 2 bases, leaving 17 bases between them. The CDR3 loop is CASIRDPTFNYGYTF. The CDR3 DNA is TGCGCCAGCATAAGGGATCCTACCTTCAACTATGGCTACACCTTC.